This TCR beta chain originates from a study of cytomegalovirus exposure and HLA in healthy donors. Overall study findings and caveats: As was reported, the classifier diagnosed cytomegalovirus status with high specificity and sensitivity. Most observed TCR sequences were rare, whereas some public TCRs were detected in many donors.

TCRdb's copy holds only in-frame clones and misses some; the assay was immunoSEQ multiplex PCR. This table holds under 100,000 clones, roughly 96% found once. Comments on this clone: Its antigen is unknown.

The sequenced sample consisted of PBMCs. This TCR came from a man aged 18 to 35 in good health and CMV-seronegative.

The CDR3 DNA is TGTGCCAGCAGCTTGCAAGGGGCGGATGAGCAGTTCTTC. This translates into CASSLQGADEQFF. The J gene is TRBJ2-1, the V gene TRBV5-4; D is perhaps TRBD1 (5 bases). Trimming shortened V by 1 base and J by 8 bases, and 10 bases separated the two germline ends. The length of the CDR3 is 13 residues. Germline loops: CDR1 SGHNT, CDR2 YYREEE (reference sequence).